This note documents a single T cell receptor beta chain sequence. The antigen it binds to is not known. There are no base qualities to consult, and no much larger clone falls within one base. Enrolling through a virtual design, the prospective study's participants ranged in age from about 18 to 89 years and lived across roughly 24 United States geographic areas. Cohort assignment in the prospective study relied on participant-reported clinical history from a screening survey and a study questionnaire. For ImmuneRACE Cohort 3, a participant was defined as recovered based on two consecutive negative NP/OP PCR tests, clearance by a healthcare professional, or resolution of symptoms. In the prospective study, mobile phlebotomists collected whole blood, serum and a nasopharyngeal or oropharyngeal swab from each participant. Prospective study participants could optionally give additional blood draws and questionnaires over an approximately two-month period. Before DNA extraction, blood samples from the prospective study were shipped at room temperature or frozen.

This sample was taken from a study of blood T cell repertoires in COVID-19 (dated by TCRdb to about 2020). About the full investigation: Samples from collaborators originated in the United States, Italy and Spain and spanned both the acute and convalescent phases of COVID-19. The material from the prospective study consisted of cDNA or gDNA derived from T cells, B-cell-depleted T cells, or PBMCs. Subjects who had been exposed to COVID-19, were actively infected with it, or had recovered from it provided the deeply sampled blood TCRbeta repertoires that made up the dataset. The repertoires were released in a freely available public database intended as a resource for research on the immune response to SARS-CoV-2. The samples were drawn from two sources: the first 160 participants of the ongoing ImmuneRACE study, and 1,000 to 1,500 subjects contributed by 6 global collaborators. The sample metadata nearly always contained a de-identified subject ID, COVID-19 status, age in years and sex. Where available, HLA class I and class II types were taken from metadata supplied by the sample provider and were not determined by assay-based typing.

The immunoSEQ Assay, a bias-controlled multiplex PCR, was used to amplify TCRbeta CDR3 regions from genomic DNA. As for how the authors treated the data: The number of nucleated cells in each sample was estimated by amplification of reference gene primers within the assay. Sequence reads were collapsed and filtered to measure the absolute abundance of every unique TCRbeta CDR3 rearrangement. For each sample, productive Simpson clonality was calculated as the square root of Simpson's diversity index over productive rearrangements. TCRdb's version of the immuneACCESS table is confined to in-frame rearrangements and falls short of the full clone set. An unresolved V gene accounts for under half of the shortfall where checked; the remainder is of unknown origin. From that table come the V and J calls and clone size; the DNA was used to work out D and trimming. The sample table holds 300,000 to 350,000 clones, of which over 80% were seen once. The ten largest clones capture around 8.9% of the sample.

The germline V gene encodes CDR1 LGHDT and CDR2 YNNKEL (reference sequence). CDR3 length: 14 amino acids, cysteine to phenylalanine. Only the CDR3 DNA stays, 42 bases, in frame from base 1. Compared with germline, V lacks 1 base and J lacks 8 bases; bases without a gene match: 3. Results and caveats for the whole study, not just this receptor: The quantity of clinical and demographic metadata differed by source and by participant and was supplied without curation.

The chain is assembled from TRBV3-1 (or the pseudogene TRBV3-2) and TRBJ2-1; 9 central nucleotides agree with TRBD1. This receptor was taken from a woman aged 18-29 years who had recovered from COVID-19. The sequencing input was PBMCs or T cells enriched from blood (not recorded which). This receptor has the CDR3 CASSQGDRAYEQFF. In nucleotides, the sequence is TGTGCCAGCAGCCAAGGGGACAGGGCTTATGAGCAGTTCTTC.